The rows below give T cell receptor beta chains drawn from one sample of a study of cytomegalovirus exposure and HLA in healthy donors. Sequenced by immunoSEQ multiplex PCR; TCRdb stores in-frame clones only, minus some. The sample records 100,000 to 150,000 clones, roughly 80% being singletons. The sequenced material came from PBMCs. The receptors were sampled from a boy aged 5-17 years in good health and CMV-seronegative. Each CDR3 is given with its conserved first and last residue. The D gene is left open where the match is weak. Some rows have no size entry. The others give once, few or many, or a class for an expanded clone.

TRBJ2-3 . . TRBV7-6 TGTGCCAGCAGCTTAGGGGGGCTAGCAGGGACAAGGAATACGCAGTATTTT CASSLGGLAGTRNTQYF
TRBJ2-7 TRBD1 . TRBV5-8 TGTGCCAGCAGCTTTGCCGGGACAGGGTTTTACGAGCAGTACTTC CASSFAGTGFYEQYF
TRBJ2-2 TRBD2 few TRBV30 TGTGCCTGGAGTGTATGGACTAGCGGGAGTTTTTTGGGGGAGCTGTTTTTT CAWSVWTSGSFLGELFF
TRBJ2-3 TRBD1 . TRBV4-1 TGCGCCAGCAGCCAAGAGGACAGGGCCCCAGATACGCAGTATTTT CASSQEDRAPDTQYF
TRBJ1-2 . . TRBV9 TGTGCCAGCAGCGTAGGAGGAGTTAGCCATGGCTACACCTTC CASSVGGVSHGYTF
TRBJ1-2 TRBD1 . TRBV19 TGTGCCAGTAGTGCGGGGGACAGGCCGAACTATGGCTACACCTTC CASSAGDRPNYGYTF
TRBJ1-3 TRBD1 . TRBV5-1 TGCGCCAGCAGCTCTCTCGGGACAGGGGATGAGGACACCATATATTTT CASSSLGTGDEDTIYF
TRBJ1-2 . . TRBV5-1 TGCGCCAGCAGCTTGAACGAGGGAGGAGGCTACACCTTC CASSLNEGGGYTF
TRBJ2-2 TRBD1 once TRBV4-1 TGCGCCAGCAGCCAGAAGAGGGGACAGGGGGACACCGGGGAGCTGTTTTTT CASSQKRGQGDTGELFF
TRBJ1-1 . . TRBV5-1 TGCGCCAGCAGCTCAGGGCCTGACACTGAAGCTTTCTTT CASSSGPDTEAFF
TRBJ2-6 . few TRBV14 TGTGCCAGCAGCGAGAGGCTGGCTGGGGCCAACGTCCTGACTTTC CASSERLAGANVLTF
TRBJ1-1 TRBD1 . TRBV18 TGTGCCAGCTCACCACCTCCAGGGGGTGGAACTGAAGCTTTCTTT CASSPPPGGGTEAFF
TRBJ2-3 TRBD2 . TRBV2 TGTGCCAGCTCCCGGGAGGGCCCTAACACAGATACGCAGTATTTT CASSREGPNTDTQYF
TRBJ2-3 TRBD2 . TRBV19 TGTGCCAGTAGTTGGGTAGCGGGGTCCCCCACAGATACGCAGTATTTT CASSWVAGSPTDTQYF
TRBJ1-4 . few TRBV19 TGTGCCAGTAGTAGCACTTCAGGGTGGGCTAATGAAAAACTGTTTTTT CASSSTSGWANEKLFF
TRBJ2-1 . few TRBV29-1 TGCAGCGGACGGGGGGGGACAGGGAGCTCCTACAATGAGCAGTTCTTC CSGRGGTGSSYNEQFF
TRBJ2-3 TRBD2 . TRBV5-1 TGCGCCAGCCGCCGGCTTGGGGCGGTGGTGGCGGGAGGAGATACGCAGTATTTT CASRRLGAVVAGGDTQYF
TRBJ1-2 . . TRBV30 TGTGCCTGGAGTGAGGGGGTCTTTGGCTATGGCTACACCTTC CAWSEGVFGYGYTF
TRBJ2-1 TRBD1 . TRBV27 TGTGCCAGCAGCTACCGAGGGACAGGAAGCAATGAGCAGTTCTTC CASSYRGTGSNEQFF
TRBJ2-7 TRBD1 . TRBV7-9 TGTGCCAGCAGCCTCACAGGGGACGAGCAGTACTTC CASSLTGDEQYF
TRBJ2-7 . . TRBV10-3 TGTGCCATCAGTGAACGGGTATACGAGCAGTACTTC CAISERVYEQYF
TRBJ2-7 . . TRBV21-1 TGTGCCAGCAGCAATGAGAGCAAGCAGTACTTC CASSNESKQYF
TRBJ1-1 . . TRBV6-1 TGTGCCAGCAGAAGCTTCCCGGACACTGAAGCTTTCTTT CASRSFPDTEAFF
TRBJ1-1 . . TRBV9 TGTGCCAGCAGCGGCAGGGGAGGGTACACTGAAGCTTTCTTT CASSGRGGYTEAFF
TRBJ2-7 . . TRBV7-6 TGTGCCAGCAGCTTAGCACGAGGGCACGAGCAGTACTTC CASSLARGHEQYF
TRBJ1-1 . . TRBV27 TGTGCCAGCAGCCCCGGGACGGAGGGTCACACTGAAGCTTTCTTT CASSPGTEGHTEAFF
TRBJ2-2 . . TRBV27 TGTGCCAGCACCCGAGGGCAGGGGTGGGACACCGGGGAGCTGTTTTTT CASTRGQGWDTGELFF
TRBJ2-2 . . TRBV6-1 TGTGCCAGCAGGAGGGACAATAGAGACACCGGGGAGCTGTTTTTT CASRRDNRDTGELFF
TRBJ2-6 . . TRBV6-1 TGTGCCAGCAGTGTTTCTACGGGGATCGGGGCCAACGTCCTGACTTTC CASSVSTGIGANVLTF
TRBJ1-1 TRBD1 . TRBV4-2 TGTGCCAGCAGCCAGGTAACCGGGACAGGGGTAACTGAAGCTTTCTTT CASSQVTGTGVTEAFF
TRBJ1-5 TRBD1 . TRBV27 TGTGCCAGCAATCCAGGGGGGAATCAGCCCCAGCATTTT CASNPGGNQPQHF
TRBJ2-1 TRBD2 . TRBV2 TGTGCCAGCAGTGATAGGTTAGCGGGAGTTGGTGAGCAGTTCTTC CASSDRLAGVGEQFF
TRBJ2-1 . few TRBV10-3 TGTGCCATCAGTGACAAGACTAGCTACAATGAGCAGTTCTTC CAISDKTSYNEQFF
TRBJ1-2 TRBD1 few TRBV7-9 TGTGCCAGCAGCTTAGGAGGGGGCAGCTACACCTTC CASSLGGGSYTF
TRBJ2-7 TRBD1 . TRBV11-2 TGTGCCAGCAGCTCCTCCGGGACAGGGGGCTCCTACGAGCAGTACTTC CASSSSGTGGSYEQYF
TRBJ2-2 . . TRBV30 TGTGCCTCTACAGTCACCGGGGAGCTGTTTTTT CASTVTGELFF
TRBJ2-2 . . TRBV18 TGTGCCAGCTCCCACAGGGATAACACCGGGGAGCTGTTTTTT CASSHRDNTGELFF
TRBJ2-1 . once TRBV27 TGTGCCAGCAGTTGGCGGACAGGAGGGAGTTACAATGAGCAGTTCTTC CASSWRTGGSYNEQFF
TRBJ2-5 TRBD1 . TRBV7-6 TGTGCCAGCAGATCCTCGGGGACAGTTGGGGAGACCCAGTACTTC CASRSSGTVGETQYF
TRBJ2-3 . . TRBV6-1 TGTGCCAGCAGTGCTAGGACTTTAGATACGCAGTATTTT CASSARTLDTQYF
TRBJ1-2 . . TRBV9 TGTGCCAGCAGCGTGGGAGGGGCTGGCTACACCTTC CASSVGGAGYTF
TRBJ2-1 TRBD2 . TRBV27 TGTGCCAGCAGTTTAGGGCGGGAGCGGTTGCAGAATGAGCAGTTCTTC CASSLGRERLQNEQFF
TRBJ1-4 TRBD1 . TRBV7-9 TGTGCCAGCAGCTTCGGGACAGGCAGACAGAATGAAAAACTGTTTTTT CASSFGTGRQNEKLFF
TRBJ2-3 . once TRBV7-9 TGTGCCAGCAGCTTAGAAGGACTCCCTCCCACAGATACGCAGTATTTT CASSLEGLPPTDTQYF
TRBJ2-3 TRBD2 . TRBV30 TGTGCCTGGAGTGAACTAGCGGGAGCGGCAGATACGCAGTATTTT CAWSELAGAADTQYF
TRBJ1-1 . . TRBV7-9 TGTGCCAGCAGCCCTGGGGAGTTCATGAACACTGAAGCTTTCTTT CASSPGEFMNTEAFF
TRBJ2-7 TRBD2 . TRBV6-6 TGTGCCAGCAGTTACTCCGGACTGGGGAGGGGAGAGGAGCAGTACTTC CASSYSGLGRGEEQYF
TRBJ2-3 TRBD1 . TRBV30 TGTGCCTGTAGGGGGCAATATACGCAGTATTTT CACRGQYTQYF
TRBJ1-1 . few TRBV6-1 TGTGCCAGCAGTCCAAGGGAGGTCGCTGAAGCTTTCTTT CASSPREVAEAFF
TRBJ2-6 . . TRBV29-1 TGCAGCGTTTTAGTACAGCCCGGCGTCCTGACTTTC CSVLVQPGVLTF